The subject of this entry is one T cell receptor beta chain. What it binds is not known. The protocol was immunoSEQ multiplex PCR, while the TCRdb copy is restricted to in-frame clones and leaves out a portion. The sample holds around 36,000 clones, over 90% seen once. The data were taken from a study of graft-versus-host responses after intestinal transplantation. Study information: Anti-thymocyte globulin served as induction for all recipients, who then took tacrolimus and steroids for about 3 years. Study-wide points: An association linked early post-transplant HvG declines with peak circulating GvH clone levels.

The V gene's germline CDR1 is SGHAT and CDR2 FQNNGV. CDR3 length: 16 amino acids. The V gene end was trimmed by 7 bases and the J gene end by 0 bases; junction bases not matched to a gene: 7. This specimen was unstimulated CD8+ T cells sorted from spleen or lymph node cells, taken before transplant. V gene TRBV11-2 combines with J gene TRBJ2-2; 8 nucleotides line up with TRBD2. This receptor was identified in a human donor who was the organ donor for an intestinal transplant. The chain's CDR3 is CASIPIAGPNTGELFF. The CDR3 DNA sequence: TGTGCCAGCATCCCGATAGCGGGACCGAACACCGGGGAGCTGTTTTTT. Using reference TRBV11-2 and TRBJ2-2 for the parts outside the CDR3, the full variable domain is EAGVAQSPRYKIIEKRQSVAFWCNPISGHATLYWYQQILGQGPKLLIQFQNNGVVDDSQLPKDRFSAERLKGVDSTLKIQPAKLEDSAVYLCASIPIAGPNTGELFFGEGSRLTVL.